A single sample is the source of the 21 T cell receptor beta chains below, sequenced in a study of shared clonotypes between healthy human individuals. Sequencing was performed with immunoSEQ multiplex PCR; in TCRdb, only in-frame clones are kept and a portion is missing. The table includes about 710,000 clones, around four fifths detected once. Sequencing was carried out using memory CD4+ T cells sorted from blood. Subset of the sample: CD45RA-negative fraction. These receptors were obtained from a woman aged 30 to 39 in good health.

The table lists this clone with a count of one. This chain uses TRBV4-1 with TRBJ1-1, with unresolved D. The V end lost 0 bases, the J end lost 1 base, and 15 bases lay between the germline ends. The CDR3 length is 17 residues. The germline V gene has CDR1 MGHRA and CDR2 YSYEKL. The CDR3 loop reads CASSQEAALQRNTEAFF. CDR3 DNA sequence: TGCGCCAGCAGCCAAGAAGCGGCCCTACAAAGGAACACTGAAGCTTTCTTT.

This rearrangement joins TRBV5-8 to TRBJ1-2; tentative D call: TRBD1 (5 bases). The CDR3 consists of 15 residues. Germline CDR1 is SGHTS and CDR2 is YDEGEE. V lost 4 bases to trimming and J lost 3 bases, with 16 bases between them. CDR3 sequence (DNA): TGTGCCAGCAGCAATCCGGGACGGAGGGACTATGGCTACACCTTC. Protein: CASSNPGRRDYGYTF. Full variable domain (missing parts from reference TRBV5-8 and TRBJ1-2): EAGVTQSPTHLIKTRGQQATLRCSPISGHTSVYWYQQALGLGLQFLLWYDEGEERNRGNFPPRFSGRQFPNYSSELNVNALELEDSALYLCASSNPGRRDYGYTFGSGTRLTVV.

This chain connects TRBV4-2 to TRBJ1-1; the match to TRBD1 covers 9 bases. Looked up from germline, CDR1 is LGHNA and CDR2 is YNFKEQ. V trimming: 4 bases; J trimming: 3 bases; junction bases outside the gene matches: 6. CDR3 length: 15 amino acids. The CDR3 DNA follows: TGTGCCAGCAGCCCCTACAGGGGGCAGGACACTGAAGCTTTCTTT. Protein product: CASSPYRGQDTEAFF.

This chain connects TRBV14 to TRBJ1-6; maybe TRBD1 (6 bases). Germline V lookup: CDR1 SGHDN, CDR2 FVKESK. Trimming shortened V by 4 bases and J by 9 bases, and 13 bases separated the two germline ends. The CDR3 consists of 14 residues. Here the CDR3 reads CASSLTGAASPLHF. For the CDR3, the DNA is TGTGCCAGCAGCCTCACGGGGGCCGCTTCACCCCTCCACTTT.

DNA for the CDR3: TGTGCCAGTGAGGCTAGCGGTTACAATGAGCAGTTCTTC. This codes for CASEASGYNEQFF. This chain links TRBV19 with TRBJ2-1; TRBD2 matches at 7 bases. Per germline, CDR1 LNHDA and CDR2 SQIVND (reference sequence). V lost 8 bases to trimming and J lost 4 bases; unmatched junction nucleotides: 5. The CDR3 is made up of 13 amino acids.

On this clone itself: Being one base from a much bigger clone, this may be a read error. Other DNA sequences in this specimen translate into the identical CDR3. The chain combines TRBV5-1 with TRBJ2-1; 11 bases agree with TRBD2. The germline CDR1 and CDR2 sequences are SGHRS and YFSETQ. V gave up 2 bases and J gave up 4 bases; unmatched junction bases: 2. This CDR3 region has 15 residues. CDR3 nucleotide sequence: TGCGCCAGCAGCTTCTCTAGCGGGGGGTACAATGAGCAGTTCTTC. Its translation: CASSFSSGGYNEQFF.

The gene calls are TRBV9 and TRBJ2-1; 12 nucleotides match TRBD2. Trimming removed 0 bases from V and 7 bases from J; junction bases left unmatched: 8. Germline CDR1 reads SGDLS; CDR2 reads YYNGEE. The CDR3 covers 17 residues. The chain's CDR3 is CASSVGLAGGPRNEQFF. Written as DNA, the CDR3 is TGTGCCAGCAGCGTAGGGCTAGCGGGAGGGCCGAGGAATGAGCAGTTCTTC.

Note on this clone: Other DNA sequences in the sample encode the same CDR3. V gene TRBV5-1 combines with J gene TRBJ2-4, with 11 bases matching TRBD1. The CDR3 contains 14 residues. CDR1 and CDR2 from the germline V gene are SGHRS and YFSETQ. Trimming removed 4 bases from V and 6 bases from J; junction bases left unmatched: 3. Here the CDR3 DNA reads TGCGCCAGCAGCCCCGGGACAGGGGGAAACATTCAGTACTTC. Translating gives CASSPGTGGNIQYF.

The chain combines TRBV7-9 with TRBJ1-1, with D possibly being TRBD1 (6 bases). The CDR3 length is 13 residues. V lost 3 bases and J 7 bases, leaving 12 bases between the germline ends. Germline lookup yields CDR1 SEHNR and CDR2 FQNEAQ (reference sequence). CDR3 DNA: TGTGCCAGCAGCTTCCGGGACACCCGTGAAGCTTTCTTT. This translates into CASSFRDTREAFF.

This chain uses TRBV2 with TRBJ1-5; TRBD1 is a possible D gene (6 bases). The CDR3 is made up of 15 amino acids. Germline CDR1 SNHLY, CDR2 FYNNEI. V was cut by 5 bases and J by 5 bases, with 16 bases left in between. CDR3 region: CASSLTRTVDQPQHF. CDR3 DNA: TGTGCCAGCAGTTTGACTAGGACAGTCGATCAGCCCCAGCATTTT.

V is TRBV7-8 and J is TRBJ1-6; D is uncertain. V lost 3 bases to trimming and J lost 10 bases, with 19 bases between them. This CDR3 comprises 16 residues. Germline V gene data show CDR1 as SGHVS and CDR2 as FQNEAQ. The CDR3 DNA is TGTGCCAGCAGCTTGATGGCAGGAGTGTCTGGATCACCCCTCCACTTT. Protein: CASSLMAGVSGSPLHF.

This sequence joins TRBV7-9 and TRBJ2-2, with TRBD1 as a possible D gene (6 bases). Germline V lookup: CDR1 SEHNR, CDR2 FQNEAQ (reference sequence). The CDR3 is made up of 13 amino acids. Trimming removed 2 bases from V and 5 bases from J, with 6 bases in between. The chain's CDR3 is CASSLTGTGELFF. Written as DNA, the CDR3 is TGTGCCAGCAGCTTAACAGGGACCGGGGAGCTGTTTTTT. Combining the CDR3 with reference TRBV7-9 and TRBJ2-2 gives the whole variable domain DTGVSQNPRHKITKRGQNVTFRCDPISEHNRLYWYRQTLGQGPEFLTYFQNEAQLEKSRLLSDRFSAERPKGSFSTLEIQRTEQGDSAMYLCASSLTGTGELFFGEGSRLTVL.

A few counts support this clone. The chain combines TRBV5-1 with TRBJ2-3; the D call may be TRBD1 or TRBD2 (5 bases each). Looked up from germline, CDR1 is SGHRS and CDR2 is YFSETQ. The length of the CDR3 is 17 residues. Trimming left V 4 bases short and J 2 bases short, with 20 bases between. The CDR3 DNA sequence: TGCGCCAGCAGCCGGGCCCAAGGGACGGGTTACACAGATACGCAGTATTTT. Translation gives CASSRAQGTGYTDTQYF.

This clone came up once. The V gene is TRBV10-3, the J gene TRBJ2-3, with 9 nucleotides matching TRBD2. J gave up 4 bases and V 4 bases, and 3 bases lay outside the gene matches. The CDR3 is 14 residues long. Germline CDR1 ENHRY, CDR2 SYGVKD. The CDR3 loop reads CAISVREGPDTQYF. CDR3 sequence (DNA): TGTGCCATCAGTGTGCGGGAGGGCCCAGATACGCAGTATTTT.

Notes on this clone: Other DNA sequences in the same sample also yield this CDR3. This chain connects TRBV2 to TRBJ2-7; 7 bases are shared with TRBD1. This CDR3 spans 13 amino acids. Germline lookup yields CDR1 SNHLY and CDR2 FYNNEI. The J segment lost 0 bases and the V segment lost 5 bases, leaving 1 base of the junction unmatched. In DNA, the CDR3 is TGTGCCAGCAGTAGGGACAGCTCCTACGAGCAGTACTTC. Its protein product is CASSRDSSYEQYF.

This clone was recorded a few times. The CDR3 bases are TGCGCCAGCAGCGGTCGGACTAGCGGGAGATCGAGCACAGATACGCAGTATTTT. This gives the protein CASSGRTSGRSSTDTQYF. The chain employs TRBV5-1 and TRBJ2-3, with 13 bases identical to TRBD2. This CDR3 region has 18 residues. The trim removed 4 bases at V and 0 bases at J, leaving 8 bases unmatched. The germline gives CDR1 SGHRS, CDR2 YFSETQ.

The J gene is TRBJ1-5, the V gene TRBV6-1; no clear D gene. Trimming pared 4 bases from V and 6 bases from J, leaving 10 bases between. CDR1 is MNHNS and CDR2 is SASEGT in the germline V gene. The CDR3 contains 13 residues. The CDR3 sequence: CASSVGVSQPQHF. CDR3 nucleotides: TGTGCCAGCAGTGTCGGGGTATCTCAGCCCCAGCATTTT.

The chain has TRBV29-1 and TRBJ1-1; D is unresolved. CDR1 and CDR2 from the germline V gene are SQVTM and ANQGSEA. This CDR3 has 12 residues. Trimming removed 6 bases from V and 5 bases from J, with 13 bases in between. CDR3 region: CSVKVGWTEAFF. CDR3 bases: TGCAGCGTCAAAGTCGGGTGGACTGAAGCTTTCTTT. Looking up the rest from reference TRBV29-1 and TRBJ1-1 gives the full variable domain: SAVISQKPSRDICQRGTSLTIQCQVDSQVTMMFWYRQQPGQSLTLIATANQGSEATYESGFVIDKFPISRPNLTFSTLTVSNMSPEDSSIYLCSVKVGWTEAFFGQGTRLTVV.

The J gene is TRBJ2-6, the V gene TRBV19, with TRBD1 matching over 7 bases. The CDR3 spans 17 residues. Germline loops: CDR1 LNHDA, CDR2 SQIVND (reference sequence). Trimming cost V 9 bases and J 2 bases; bases outside gene matches: 13. CDR3 sequence (DNA): TGTGCCAGCATTCTTTCCCCCGGACAGGCTGGGGCCAACGTCCTGACTTTC. It encodes CASILSPGQAGANVLTF. The full variable domain, in which reference TRBV19 and TRBJ2-6 provide the parts outside the CDR3, is DGGITQSPKYLFRKEGQNVTLSCEQNLNHDAMYWYRQDPGQGLRLIYYSQIVNDFQKGDIAEGYSVSREKKESFPLTVTSAQKNPTAFYLCASILSPGQAGANVLTFGAGSRLTVL.

The V and J genes are TRBV5-1 and TRBJ1-1, with D tentatively TRBD1 (5 bases). Germline V gene data show CDR1 as SGHRS and CDR2 as YFSETQ. Trimming took off 2 bases at V and 1 base at J, with 9 bases between the two ends. The CDR3 extends over 14 amino acids. The CDR3 sequence is CASSFTQGNTEAFF. CDR3 sequence (DNA): TGCGCCAGCAGCTTTACTCAGGGGAACACTGAAGCTTTCTTT.

This clone was recorded a few times. Written as DNA, the CDR3 is TGTGCCAGCAGTACCCAACCCACAGGGGAACCAAACTCTGGGGCCAACGTCCTGACTTTC. It translates to CASSTQPTGEPNSGANVLTF. The J gene is TRBJ2-6, the V gene TRBV28, with TRBD1 matching 7 bases. With V trimmed by 5 bases and J by 0 bases, 16 bases remained unmatched. CDR3 length: 20 amino acids. The germline V gene has CDR1 MDHEN and CDR2 SYDVKM.